This T cell receptor beta chain was captured in a study of blood T cell repertoires in COVID-19. The CDR3 sequence is 17 residues long. Germline trimming cut 7 bases from V and 8 bases from J; bases unmatched to any gene: 12. CDR1 is LNHDA, CDR2 SQIVND, per germline (reference sequence). Study processing details: How many nucleated cells were present was estimated from reference gene primer amplification. Generated by immunoSEQ multiplex PCR, the TCRdb table keeps only in-frame clones and is missing some. For V, J and clone size, that table is used; D and trimming come from the DNA. The data contain 400,000 to 500,000 clones, roughly 89% of them singletons.

This TCR derives from a woman under 40 with active or convalescent COVID-19. The sequenced sample consisted of peripheral blood. The chain employs TRBV19 and TRBJ1-6; 12 nucleotides line up with TRBD1. CDR3 DNA: TGTGCCAGTACCGGGACAGGGGGCCTCTTCCGGGATTCACCCCTCCACTTT. It encodes CASTGTGGLFRDSPLHF.